This record covers a single T cell receptor (beta chain). Here immunoSEQ multiplex PCR was the method, and the copy in TCRdb shows in-frame clones only, minus some. The sample includes tens of thousands of clones, around 94% seen only once; the top ten take 0.2% to 0.3%. J gave up 5 bases and V 4 bases, and 5 bases lay outside the gene matches. The CDR3 totals 15 residues. Germline CDR1 is SGHNT and CDR2 is YYREEE (reference sequence). The sample is drawn from a study of technical replicates of blood from a few donors. Sequencing was performed on T cells isolated from PBMCs. This TCR was recovered from a human donor in good health. The rearrangement uses TRBV5-4 and TRBJ2-3; 12 bases match TRBD2. CDR3 in amino acids: CASSIGLAGIDTQYF. DNA of the CDR3: TGTGCCAGCAGCATAGGACTAGCGGGAATAGATACGCAGTATTTT. Combining the CDR3 with reference TRBV5-4 and TRBJ2-3 gives the whole variable domain ETGVTQSPTHLIKTRGQQVTLRCSSQSGHNTVSWYQQALGQGPQFIFQYYREEENGRGNFPPRFSGLQFPNYSSELNVNALELDDSALYLCASSIGLAGIDTQYFGPGTRLTVL.